This TCR beta chain originates from a study of blood T cell repertoires in COVID-19. Study as a whole: Nucleic acid was either cDNA or gDNA, and it came from T cells, B-cell-depleted T cells, or PBMCs.

TCRdb's table, derived via immunoSEQ multiplex PCR, lists solely in-frame clones and lacks some. The profile shows 150,000 or so clones, about 72% of them singletons. What was sequenced was peripheral blood. This receptor was obtained from a woman between 70 and 85 years old with acute or convalescent COVID-19.

The CDR3 sequence is CASSLRLAIPTDTQYF. CDR3 bases: TGTGCCAGCAGCTTACGACTAGCGATACCCACAGATACGCAGTATTTT. V and J are TRBV7-2 and TRBJ2-3; 8 bases agree with TRBD2. J lost 2 bases, V lost 2 bases, and 6 bases had no gene match. The germline V gene encodes CDR1 SGHTA and CDR2 FQGNSA. The CDR3 sequence is 16 residues long.